The TCR beta chain under discussion was sequenced for a study of cytomegalovirus exposure and HLA in healthy donors. PCR amplification relied on 60 Vbeta primers (plus 13 Jbeta primers). Sequencing used immunoSEQ multiplex PCR; TCRdb keeps in-frame clones, though not all of them. This sample has more than 85,000 clones, with 78% found just once. Study conclusions and caveats: A further, later analysis showed that HLA-associated TCR beta chains (compared with equally common others) were more clonally expanded.

As for this clone: The target antigen is unknown.

Trimming removed 1 base from V and 4 bases from J, with 14 bases in between. Germline lookup yields CDR1 LGHNA and CDR2 YSLEER. CDR3 length: 16 amino acids. The chain joins TRBV4-3 to TRBJ1-3, with D possibly being TRBD1 (5 bases). Sample: PBMCs. This receptor was identified in a woman in her twenties or thirties in good health and CMV-seronegative. This CDR3 is CASSQVGEGTGNTIYF. The CDR3 bases are TGCGCCAGCAGCCAAGTGGGGGAGGGGACGGGAAACACCATATATTTT.